Shown below are 5 T cell receptor beta chains from a single sample sequenced in a study of cytomegalovirus exposure and HLA in healthy donors. The PCR contained 60 Vbeta and 13 Jbeta primers. Profiling relied on immunoSEQ multiplex PCR, and the TCRdb table lists in-frame clones only, not all of them. In the table there are fewer than 200,000 clones, roughly 76% of which are singletons. Sequencing input: PBMCs. The receptors here all came from a woman younger than 35 in good health and CMV-seropositive.

V is TRBV7-5 and J is TRBJ1-1. TRBV7-5 is a known pseudogene. This CDR3 has 14 residues. Here the CDR3 reads CVRSYYSVGTEAFF. The CDR3 region has the DNA TGTGTCAGAAGCTATTACTCGGTCGGTACTGAAGCTTTCTTT.

The rearrangement joins TRBV27 to TRBJ2-5, with 8 nucleotides matching TRBD2. V was clipped by 2 bases and J by 6 bases; unmatched bases: 11. The CDR3 consists of 16 residues. Looked up from germline, CDR1 is MNHEY and CDR2 is SMNVEV (reference sequence). CDR3 region: CASSLIVRGDWKTQYF. Written as DNA, the CDR3 is TGTGCCAGCAGTTTAATCGTGCGGGGGGACTGGAAGACCCAGTACTTC.

The chain joins TRBV7-8 to TRBJ2-7; TRBD1 might be the D (5 bases). The V gene's germline CDR1 is SGHVS and CDR2 FQNEAQ. The CDR3 runs 13 residues. Trimming removed 7 bases from V and 3 bases from J, with 13 bases in between. Written as DNA, the CDR3 is TGTGCCAGCACAAGCCCCAGGGTCTACGAGCAGTACTTC. Translating gives CASTSPRVYEQYF.

The CDR3 region is CASSLWSREAYNEQFF. The CDR3 nucleotides are TGTGCCAGCAGCTTATGGAGTAGAGAGGCTTACAATGAGCAGTTCTTC. This sequence joins TRBV7-2 and TRBJ2-1; D remains unclear. The germline gives CDR1 SGHTA, CDR2 FQGNSA. V was pared by 2 bases and J by 4 bases, with 15 bases between. The CDR3 consists of 16 residues.

V and J are TRBV13 and TRBJ1-6; TRBD1 agrees at 7 bases. The V segment lost 4 bases and the J segment 3 bases; nucleotides outside the gene matches: 12. From germline, CDR1 is PRHDT and CDR2 FYEKMQ (reference sequence). The CDR3 is 18 residues long. The CDR3 DNA reads TGTGCCAGCAGCTCGACCCGGGACAGTCTTAACTATAATTCACCCCTCCACTTT. Amino acids: CASSSTRDSLNYNSPLHF.